This entry lists 3 T cell receptor beta chains sequenced from one sample in a study of T cell responses to AZD1222 COVID-19 vaccine. The method was immunoSEQ multiplex PCR; TCRdb's version includes in-frame clones alone and lacks a portion of them. The sample has 110,000 or so clones, roughly 84% seen once. The sequences come from peripheral blood, collected 28 days after the second AZD1222 dose. The source is an adult who received the AZD1222 COVID-19 vaccine.

In its sample, this clone was seen a few times. Written as DNA, the CDR3 is TGCAGCGTGAACCTAGCGGGGGGACGTCTGGTGCAGTACTTC. This codes for CSVNLAGGRLVQYF. The chain is built from TRBV29-1 and TRBJ2-7; 11 bases line up with TRBD2. The J segment lost 9 bases and the V segment lost 6 bases, leaving 13 bases of the junction unmatched. This CDR3 comprises 14 residues. The V gene's germline CDR1 is SQVTM and CDR2 ANQGSEA.

The chain uses TRBV5-1 and TRBJ2-1, with TRBD2 matching over 12 bases. V lost 4 bases, J lost 4 bases, and 6 bases stayed unmatched. Germline V lookup: CDR1 SGHRS, CDR2 YFSETQ. The CDR3 is 16 residues long. Here the CDR3 DNA reads TGCGCCAGCAGCGTTTACGGGACTAGCGGGTACAATGAGCAGTTCTTC. It codes for CASSVYGTSGYNEQFF. The whole variable domain, remainder taken from reference TRBV5-1 and TRBJ2-1, is KAGVTQTPRYLIKTRGQQVTLSCSPISGHRSVSWYQQTPGQGLQFLFEYFSETQRNKGNFPGRFSGRQFSNSRSEMNVSTLELGDSALYLCASSVYGTSGYNEQFFGPGTRLTVL.

This chain uses TRBV7-9 with TRBJ1-5; D is unclear. V lost 4 bases, J lost 0 bases, and 16 bases lay in between. CDR1 SEHNR and CDR2 FQNEAQ come from the germline V gene (reference sequence). This CDR3 spans 17 amino acids. The CDR3 region is CASSSIAGGYSNQPQHF. For the CDR3, the DNA is TGTGCCAGCAGCTCCATCGCGGGAGGTTATAGCAATCAGCCCCAGCATTTT.